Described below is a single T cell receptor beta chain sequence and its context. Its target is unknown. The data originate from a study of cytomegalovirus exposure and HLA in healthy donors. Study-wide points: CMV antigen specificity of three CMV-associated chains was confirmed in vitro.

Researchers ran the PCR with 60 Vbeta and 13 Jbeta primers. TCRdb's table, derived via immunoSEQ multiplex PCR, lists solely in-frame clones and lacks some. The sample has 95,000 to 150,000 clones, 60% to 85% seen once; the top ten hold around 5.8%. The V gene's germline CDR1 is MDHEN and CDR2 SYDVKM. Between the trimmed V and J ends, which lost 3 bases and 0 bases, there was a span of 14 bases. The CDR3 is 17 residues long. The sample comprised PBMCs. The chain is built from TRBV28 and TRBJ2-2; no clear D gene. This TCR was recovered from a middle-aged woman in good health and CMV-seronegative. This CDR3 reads CASSLFDISANTGELFF. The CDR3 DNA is TGTGCCAGCAGTTTGTTTGACATTTCCGCGAACACCGGGGAGCTGTTTTTT.